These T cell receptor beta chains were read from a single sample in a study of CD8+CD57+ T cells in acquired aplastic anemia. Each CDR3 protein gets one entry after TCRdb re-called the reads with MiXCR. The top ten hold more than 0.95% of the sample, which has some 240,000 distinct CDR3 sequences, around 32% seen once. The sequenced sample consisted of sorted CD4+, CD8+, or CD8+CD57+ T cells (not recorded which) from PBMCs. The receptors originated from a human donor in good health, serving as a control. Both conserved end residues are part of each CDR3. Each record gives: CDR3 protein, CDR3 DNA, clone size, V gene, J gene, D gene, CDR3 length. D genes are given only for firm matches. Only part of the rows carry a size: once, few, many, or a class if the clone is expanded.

CASSLAIAQWGIVNEKLFF	TGCGCCAGCAGCTTGGCTATAGCTCAGTGGGGGATAGTTAATGAAAAACTGTTTTTT	few	TRBV5-1	TRBJ1-4	.	19
CASSYGETGSGWGYTF	TGTGCCAGCAGTTACGGTGAGACAGGGTCCGGCTGGGGCTACACCTTC	.	TRBV6-5	TRBJ1-2	TRBD1	16
CAWSPRQGARRGQPQHF	TGTGCCTGGAGTCCCCGACAGGGGGCAAGGCGGGGTCAGCCCCAGCATTTT	.	TRBV30	TRBJ1-5	TRBD1	17
CASSLLGSYEQYF	TGTGCCAGCAGCTTACTGGGGTCCTACGAGCAGTACTTC	many	TRBV7-2	TRBJ2-7	.	13
CASSRGLAGDGTQYF	TGCGCCAGCAGCCGAGGACTAGCAGGGGACGGTACGCAGTATTTT	many	TRBV4-1	TRBJ2-3	TRBD2	15
CASSGTGGRYGYTF	TGTGCCAGCAGCGGGACAGGGGGCCGCTATGGCTACACCTTC	many	TRBV2	TRBJ1-2	TRBD1	14
CATSRDLWGSGQSGYTF	TGTGCCACCAGCAGAGATCTCTGGGGGTCTGGGCAGAGTGGCTACACCTTC	.	TRBV15	TRBJ1-2	.	17
CATSRDPQGSTNEKLFF	TGTGCCACCAGCAGAGATCCCCAGGGATCAACTAATGAAAAACTGTTTTTT	many	TRBV15	TRBJ1-4	.	17
CASRRTGGGNEQFF	TGCGCCAGCAGACGGACAGGGGGCGGGAATGAGCAGTTCTTC	few	TRBV4-1	TRBJ2-1	TRBD1	14
CASSTSWGAQGTEAFF	TGCGCCAGCAGTACGTCCTGGGGGGCGCAGGGCACTGAAGCTTTCTTT	.	TRBV4-1	TRBJ1-1	.	16
CASSEGGYTF	TGCGCCAGCAGTGAAGGGGGATACACCTTC	.	TRBV10-1	TRBJ1-2	.	10
CATSGGGGEQFF	TGTGCCACCAGCGGGGGGGGCGGTGAGCAGTTCTTC	few	TRBV15	TRBJ2-1	.	12
CASSLLGTGDTIYF	TGTGCCAGCAGCTTACTAGGTACTGGAGACACCATATATTTT	.	TRBV7-2	TRBJ1-3	.	14
CASSRLSSTEAFF	TGTGCCAGTAGTCGGCTATCGAGCACTGAAGCTTTCTTT	many	TRBV19	TRBJ1-1	.	13
CASSLGAGVGYGYTF	TGCGCCAGCAGCTTGGGGGCAGGGGTCGGCTATGGCTACACCTTC	few	TRBV5-1	TRBJ1-2	.	15
CASSLRDPNSPLHF	TGTGCCAGTAGCCTCCGGGATCCGAATTCACCCCTCCACTTT	many	TRBV19	TRBJ1-6	.	14
CASSTSGGSDTQHF	TGTGCCAGCAGTACTAGCGGGGGGTCAGATACGCAGCATTTT	.	TRBV7-3	TRBJ1-5	.	14
CASSEGRGWSPLHF	TGCGCCAGCAGTGAGGGCAGGGGTTGGTCACCCCTCCACTTT	.	TRBV10-2	TRBJ1-6	.	14
CASSVGPDRTQYGYTF	TGTGCCAGCAGCGTAGGTCCAGACAGGACGCAATATGGCTACACCTTC	many	TRBV9	TRBJ1-2	.	16
CASSFSLADTGELFF	TGTGCCAGCAGTTTTTCGCTAGCGGACACCGGGGAGCTGTTTTTT	.	TRBV12-3/TRBV12-4	TRBJ2-2	TRBD2	15
CASGHGLLRDRNNEQFF	TGTGCCAGCGGCCATGGACTGCTTCGGGACAGGAACAATGAGCAGTTCTTC	.	TRBV14	TRBJ2-1	TRBD1	17
CASSLDLWEINTEAFF	TGTGCCAGCAGCTTAGATTTGTGGGAGATTAACACTGAAGCTTTCTTT	.	TRBV7-9	TRBJ1-1	.	16
CASSTAGVDEQFF	TGTGCCAGTAGTACGGCGGGGGTAGACGAGCAGTTCTTC	.	TRBV19	TRBJ2-1	TRBD2	13
CSASFSVNEQYF	TGCAGTGCCTCATTCTCGGTCAACGAGCAGTACTTC	many	TRBV20-1	TRBJ2-7	.	12
CASSFPPRLAGGSHEQFF	TGTGCCAGCAGCTTCCCACCCCGACTAGCGGGAGGGTCTCATGAGCAGTTCTTC	few	TRBV11-2	TRBJ2-1	TRBD2	18
CASSLETGAYGYTF	TGTGCCAGCAGCTTAGAGACAGGAGCCTATGGCTACACCTTC	many	TRBV7-2	TRBJ1-2	.	14
CASSVGQGAFF	TGTGCCAGCAGTGTGGGACAAGGAGCTTTCTTT	many	TRBV6-1	TRBJ1-1	.	11
CASSLKTGDSYEQYF	TGTGCCAGCAGCTTAAAAACAGGGGATTCCTACGAGCAGTACTTC	many	TRBV7-3	TRBJ2-7	TRBD1	15
CASNKDANTGELFF	TGTGCCAGCAATAAGGACGCGAACACCGGGGAGCTGTTTTTT	.	TRBV12-3/TRBV12-4	TRBJ2-2	.	14
CASSQVYLVTEAFF	TGCGCCAGCAGCCAAGTCTACCTGGTCACTGAAGCTTTCTTT	few	TRBV4-1	TRBJ1-1	.	14
CASSRPGGTYVTEQYF	TGCGCCAGCAGCCGCCCGGGGGGGACATACGTAACAGAGCAGTACTTC	once	TRBV11-1	TRBJ2-7	TRBD2	16
CASSEGSRGGETQYF	TGTGCCAGCAGTGAAGGGAGTCGCGGGGGGGAGACCCAGTACTTC	many	TRBV2	TRBJ2-5	TRBD2	15
CASSSGGGRDQPQHF	TGTGCCAGCAGCTCCGGGGGAGGAAGGGATCAGCCCCAGCATTTT	.	TRBV5-5	TRBJ1-5	.	15
CASSKRGLAEQETQYF	TGTGCCAGCAGCAAAAGGGGGCTAGCGGAACAAGAGACCCAGTACTTC	many	TRBV7-2	TRBJ2-5	.	16
CASSLDLAYEQYF	TGTGCCAGCAGTTTAGACCTCGCCTACGAGCAGTACTTC	.	TRBV28	TRBJ2-7	.	13
CASSSRGISGNQPQHF	TGTGCCAGCAGTTCCAGGGGGATAAGCGGCAATCAGCCCCAGCATTTT	.	TRBV6-5	TRBJ1-5	TRBD1	16
CASSVAGTGDQPQHF	TGTGCCAGCAGCGTAGCTGGGACAGGGGATCAGCCCCAGCATTTT	.	TRBV9	TRBJ1-5	TRBD1	15
CASSEGDVGFQPQHF	TGCGCCAGCAGTGAGGGGGACGTAGGGTTTCAGCCCCAGCATTTT	many	TRBV10-2	TRBJ1-5	.	15
CASSSLQGTDTQYF	TGTGCCAGCTCATCCTTACAGGGGACAGATACGCAGTATTTT	many	TRBV18	TRBJ2-3	TRBD1	14
CASSLVGLHPKNTEAFF	TGCGCCAGCAGCCTCGTGGGTTTGCACCCAAAGAACACTGAAGCTTTCTTT	few	TRBV4-3	TRBJ1-1	.	17
CASSLVPGELFF	TGTGCCAGCAGCTTAGTACCCGGGGAGCTGTTTTTT	many	TRBV7-9	TRBJ2-2	.	12
CASSPLPTENTEAFF	TGTGCCAGCAGCCCACTTCCGACAGAGAACACTGAAGCTTTCTTT	.	TRBV2	TRBJ1-1	.	15
CASSQKQLTSGLGTQYF	TGTGCCAGCAGCCAAAAGCAGTTGACTAGCGGTTTAGGGACCCAGTACTTC	.	TRBV4-2	TRBJ2-5	TRBD2	17
CASRLSGSYGYTF	TGTGCCAGCAGACTCTCAGGGTCCTATGGCTACACCTTC	.	TRBV7-2	TRBJ1-2	.	13
CASSVTSGGYNEQFF	TGTGCCAGCAGCGTCACTAGCGGGGGCTACAATGAGCAGTTCTTC	many	TRBV7-2	TRBJ2-1	TRBD2	15
CASSVLGQASYGYTF	TGTGCCAGCAGCGTACTTGGACAGGCATCTTATGGCTACACCTTC	many	TRBV2	TRBJ1-2	TRBD1	15
CASSEPGAGANVLTF	TGTGCCAGCAGTGAACCGGGGGCAGGGGCCAACGTCCTGACTTTC	.	TRBV19	TRBJ2-6	.	15
CASSGDRDNSPLHF	TGTGCCAGCAGTGGGGACAGAGATAATTCACCCCTCCACTTT	many	TRBV6-1	TRBJ1-6	TRBD1	14
CASSAASQGNEQFF	TGTGCCAGCTCGGCGGCTAGCCAGGGCAATGAGCAGTTCTTC	few	TRBV5-8	TRBJ2-1	.	14
CSARDQTSGALDTQYF	TGCAGTGCTAGAGATCAGACTAGCGGGGCGTTAGATACGCAGTATTTT	many	TRBV20-1	TRBJ2-3	TRBD2	16
CSVGGGAREQFF	TGCAGCGTTGGCGGGGGGGCCAGAGAGCAGTTCTTC	few	TRBV29-1	TRBJ2-1	TRBD2	12
CALSEKRTYEQYF	TGTGCCCTCTCTGAGAAACGTACCTACGAGCAGTACTTC	.	TRBV10-3	TRBJ2-7	.	13
CASSTTGLETQYF	TGTGCCAGCAGCACTACAGGGTTGGAGACCCAGTACTTC	.	TRBV2	TRBJ2-5	.	13
CASLAADLYNEQFF	TGTGCCAGCCTAGCCGCAGACCTTTACAATGAGCAGTTCTTC	.	TRBV2	TRBJ2-1	.	14